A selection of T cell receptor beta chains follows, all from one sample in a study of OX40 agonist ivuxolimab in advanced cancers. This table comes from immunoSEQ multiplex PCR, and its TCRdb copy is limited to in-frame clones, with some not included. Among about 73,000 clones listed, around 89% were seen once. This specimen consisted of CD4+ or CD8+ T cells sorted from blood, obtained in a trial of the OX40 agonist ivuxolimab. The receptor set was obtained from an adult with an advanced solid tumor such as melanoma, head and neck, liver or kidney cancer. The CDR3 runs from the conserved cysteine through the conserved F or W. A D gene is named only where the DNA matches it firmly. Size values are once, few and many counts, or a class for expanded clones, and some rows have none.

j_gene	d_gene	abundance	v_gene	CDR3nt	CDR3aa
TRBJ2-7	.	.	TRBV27	TGTGCCAGCAGTTTGCGCCAGGGGATCTCCTACGAGCAGTACTTC	CASSLRQGISYEQYF
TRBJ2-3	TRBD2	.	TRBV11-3	TGTGCCAGCAGCGCCAGGCGGGGGGGCCGCGATTCAGATACGCAGTATTTT	CASSARRGGRDSDTQYF
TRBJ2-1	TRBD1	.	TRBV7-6	TGTGCCAGCAGCTCTCGGGACAGTTTTTACAATGAGCAGTTCTTC	CASSSRDSFYNEQFF
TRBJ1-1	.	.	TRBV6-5	TGTGCCGGCAGTCTGACCCGCGGGACTGAAGCTTTCTTT	CAGSLTRGTEAFF
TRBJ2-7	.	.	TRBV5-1	TGCGCCAGCAGCTCAGGGACTGCCTACGAGCAGTACTTC	CASSSGTAYEQYF
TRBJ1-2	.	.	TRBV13	TGTGCCAGCAGCTTGGGGATGGGCTATGGCTACACCTTC	CASSLGMGYGYTF
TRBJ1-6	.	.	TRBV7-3	TGTGCCAGCAGCGAAGGACAGAGTAATTCACCCCTCCACTTT	CASSEGQSNSPLHF
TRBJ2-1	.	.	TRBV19	TGTGCCAGTAGTATGGCTAGCGCCGACAATGAGCAGTTCTTC	CASSMASADNEQFF
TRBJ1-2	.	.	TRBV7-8	TGTGCCAGCAGCTTAGCGATGGGAGGCTACACCTTC	CASSLAMGGYTF
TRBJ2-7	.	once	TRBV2	TGTGCCAGCCTGGGAGCAGGGCCCGAGCAGTACTTC	CASLGAGPEQYF
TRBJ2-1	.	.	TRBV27	TGTGCCAGCAGTCCACAGCCATACCAGGCGAACAATGAGCAGTTCTTC	CASSPQPYQANNEQFF
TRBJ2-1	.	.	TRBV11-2	TGTGCCAGCAGCTTAGATGGCGGGACCCCCTACAATGAGCAGTTCTTC	CASSLDGGTPYNEQFF
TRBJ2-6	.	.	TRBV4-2	TGTGCCAGCAGCCAAGGCCCGATACAATCCTCTGGGGCCAACGTCCTGACTTTC	CASSQGPIQSSGANVLTF
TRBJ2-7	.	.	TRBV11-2	TGTGCCAGCAGCTTAGATCCGGCCGGCTACGAGCAGTACTTC	CASSLDPAGYEQYF
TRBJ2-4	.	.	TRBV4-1	TGCGCCAGCATGGGCGCGGGCAAAAACATTCAGTACTTC	CASMGAGKNIQYF
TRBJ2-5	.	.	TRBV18	TGTGCCAGCTCACCAACGGCAGGGGAAGAGACCCAGTACTTC	CASSPTAGEETQYF
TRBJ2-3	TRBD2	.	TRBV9	TGTGCCAGCAGCGGTAGCGGGGGCACAGATACGCAGTATTTT	CASSGSGGTDTQYF
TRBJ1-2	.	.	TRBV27	TGTGCCAGCAGTCGCTTACCCGGGACTGACTATGGCTACACCTTC	CASSRLPGTDYGYTF
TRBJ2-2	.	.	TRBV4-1	TGCGCCAGCAGCCAAGGAACTAGCAGCACCGGGGAGCTGTTTTTT	CASSQGTSSTGELFF
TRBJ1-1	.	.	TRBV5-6	TGTGCCAGCAGCTTGAACACTGAAGCTTTCTTT	CASSLNTEAFF
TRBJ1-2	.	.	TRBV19	TGTGCCAGTAGTCTCGGGTTTGGCTATGGCTACACCTTC	CASSLGFGYGYTF
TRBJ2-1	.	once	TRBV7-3	TGTGCCAGCAGCTTAGAAGGGGGCTCCTACAATGAGCAGTTCTTC	CASSLEGGSYNEQFF
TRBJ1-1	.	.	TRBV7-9	TGTGCCAGCAGACTTCTGGGGACTGAAGCTTTCTTT	CASRLLGTEAFF
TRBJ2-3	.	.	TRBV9	TGTGCCAGCAGCTCTCAAACCGACCGAACAGATACGCAGTATTTT	CASSSQTDRTDTQYF
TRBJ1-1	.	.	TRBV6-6	TGTGCCAGCAGCCCCACAGGGCCTGAAGCTTTCTTT	CASSPTGPEAFF
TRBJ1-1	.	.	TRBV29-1	TGCAGCGGGTGGAACACTGAAGCTTTCTTT	CSGWNTEAFF
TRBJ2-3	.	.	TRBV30	TGTGCCTGGAGTGTAGGGGCGTCAAGCACAGATACGCAGTATTTT	CAWSVGASSTDTQYF
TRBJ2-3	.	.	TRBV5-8	TGTGCCAGCAGCTTGGCCCACCTAGGGAGCACAGATACGCAGTATTTT	CASSLAHLGSTDTQYF
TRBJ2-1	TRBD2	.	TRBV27	TGTGCCAGCAGTGCACGACTAGCGGGAAGGGATGAGCAGTTCTTC	CASSARLAGRDEQFF
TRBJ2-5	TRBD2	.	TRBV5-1	TGCGCCAGCAGCTGGCTGGGCGGGAGTTTGGAGACCCAGTACTTC	CASSWLGGSLETQYF
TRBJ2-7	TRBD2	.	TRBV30	TGTGCCTGGAGTGTAGAACTAGCGGGAGAGCAGTACTTC	CAWSVELAGEQYF
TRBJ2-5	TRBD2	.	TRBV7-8	TGTGCCAGCAGCAAGGGACTAGCGGGTCGCGGGGAGACCCAGTACTTC	CASSKGLAGRGETQYF
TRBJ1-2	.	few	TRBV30	TGTGCCTCGAGCAACTATGGCTACACCTTC	CASSNYGYTF
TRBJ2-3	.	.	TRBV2	TGTGCCAGCAGGCCGTCCGCCCGAGATACGCAGTATTTT	CASRPSARDTQYF
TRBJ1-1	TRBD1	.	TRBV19	TGTGCCAGTAGTATAATTCCTCAACGACAGGGCGCTGAAGCTTTCTTT	CASSIIPQRQGAEAFF
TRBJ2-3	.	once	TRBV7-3	TGTGCCAGCAGCTCCTCCTTTGGCGGGGTAGATACGCAGTATTTT	CASSSSFGGVDTQYF
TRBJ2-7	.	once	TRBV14	TGTGCCAGCAGCCCCGGACTGAGCTCCTACGAGCAGTACTTC	CASSPGLSSYEQYF
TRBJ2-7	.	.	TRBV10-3	TGTGCCATCAGTGATGGACCCCTTGGGGGGACCTACGAGCAGTACTTC	CAISDGPLGGTYEQYF
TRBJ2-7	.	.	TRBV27	TGTGCCAGCAAGCTCCGCCGGGAAAACTACGAGCAGTACTTC	CASKLRRENYEQYF
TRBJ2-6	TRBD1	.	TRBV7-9	TGTGCCAGCAGCTCACACAGGGGACCTGGGGCCAACGTCCTGACTTTC	CASSSHRGPGANVLTF
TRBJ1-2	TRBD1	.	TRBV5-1	TGCGCCAGCAGCTTGACCGGGACAGGGGGCGATGGCTACACCTTC	CASSLTGTGGDGYTF
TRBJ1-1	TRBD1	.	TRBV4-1	TGCGCCAGCAGCCCCAGGGGGGCAGGGCAGGGATTCATGAACACTGAAGCTTTCTTT	CASSPRGAGQGFMNTEAFF
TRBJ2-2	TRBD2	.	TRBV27	TGTGCCAGCAGTGCTGGACTAGCGGGTAACACCGGGGAGCTGTTTTTT	CASSAGLAGNTGELFF